The 8 T cell receptor beta chains below all came from one sample that was sequenced in a study of shared clonotypes between healthy human individuals. Method: immunoSEQ multiplex PCR; TCRdb's copy keeps in-frame clones and lacks some. Here the sample spans about 1.1 million clones, 60% to 80% being singletons. Sequencing used memory CD4+ T cells from PBMCs. The subset: CD45RA-negative fraction. These receptor sequences come from a man aged 18 to 30 in good health. Some clones in this sample may be carry-over from other donors' samples.

J is TRBJ2-5 and V is TRBV7-2; D is uncertain. Trimming pared 1 base from V and 7 bases from J, leaving 10 bases between. This CDR3 is 13 amino acids long. Germline loops: CDR1 SGHTA, CDR2 FQGNSA. In nucleotides, the CDR3 is TGTGCCAGCAGCTTAGAGGCGGACGGGACCCAGTACTTC. The encoded protein is CASSLEADGTQYF.

V is TRBV5-1 and J is TRBJ2-3; D is perhaps TRBD2 (5 bases). V was cut by 4 bases and J by 2 bases, with 14 bases left in between. The CDR3 spans 15 residues. Germline V gene lookup returns CDR1 SGHRS and CDR2 YFSETQ. The CDR3 region has the DNA TGCGCCAGCAGCGAGAGACTAACAAACACAGATACGCAGTATTTT. Encoded protein: CASSERLTNTDTQYF.

The chain uses TRBV6-6 and TRBJ1-3, with 7 bases that match TRBD1. Germline CDR1 is MNHNY and CDR2 is SVGAGI (reference sequence). V lost 6 bases, J lost 4 bases, and 3 bases stayed unmatched. The CDR3 covers 13 residues. CDR3 bases: TGTGCCAGCAGACAGGGGTCGGGAAACACCATATATTTT. Its translation: CASRQGSGNTIYF.

Comment on this clone: Other DNA sequences in the same sample also yield this CDR3. The CDR3 region is CASSPPGTANTGELFF. CDR3 coding DNA: TGCGCCAGCAGCCCACCCGGGACAGCGAACACCGGGGAGCTGTTTTTT. The chain joins TRBV5-1 to TRBJ2-2, with 7 bases identical to TRBD1. Germline V CDR1 and CDR2: SGHRS, YFSETQ. The junction had 6 bases not matched to a gene; V was cut back by 4 bases and J by 0 bases. This CDR3 is built from 16 residues.

V and J are TRBV7-2 and TRBJ2-7, with D unresolved. In germline, CDR1 is SGHTA, CDR2 FQGNSA. With 5 bases removed from V and 4 bases from J, the gap between germline ends came to 9 bases. The CDR3 runs 12 residues. The CDR3 region has the DNA TGTGCCAGCAGCCGAGGATGGTACGAGCAGTACTTC. Translation gives CASSRGWYEQYF. Full variable domain (missing parts from reference TRBV7-2 and TRBJ2-7): GAGVSQSPSNKVTEKGKDVELRCDPISGHTALYWYRQSLGQGLEFLIYFQGNSAPDKSGLPSDRFSAERTGGSVSTLTIQRTQQEDSAVYLCASSRGWYEQYFGPGTRLTVT.

The J gene is TRBJ1-4, the V gene TRBV7-9; 8 bases match TRBD1. This CDR3 has 15 residues. The junction had 7 bases not matched to a gene; V was cut back by 5 bases and J by 5 bases. Germline lookup yields CDR1 SEHNR and CDR2 FQNEAQ (reference sequence). The CDR3 DNA sequence: TGTGCCAGCAGCCATGGACAGGGAAGGAATGAAAAACTGTTTTTT. This gives the protein CASSHGQGRNEKLFF. The full variable domain, rest sourced from reference TRBV7-9 and TRBJ1-4, is DTGVSQNPRHKITKRGQNVTFRCDPISEHNRLYWYRQTLGQGPEFLTYFQNEAQLEKSRLLSDRFSAERPKGSFSTLEIQRTEQGDSAMYLCASSHGQGRNEKLFFGSGTQLSVL.

This clone was detected only once. The V gene is TRBV6-6, the J gene TRBJ2-1, with 8 bases aligning to TRBD2. V trimming: 7 bases; J trimming: 5 bases; junction bases outside the gene matches: 10. Germline CDR1 MNHNY, CDR2 SVGAGI (reference sequence). The CDR3 is made up of 15 amino acids. CDR3 in DNA: TGTGCCAGCACCCTCCCCGGGGGGGGAGACAATGAGCAGTTCTTC. Translating it yields CASTLPGGGDNEQFF.

In this sample, this clone turned up a few times. The gene calls are TRBV10-3 and TRBJ2-1, with TRBD2 as a possible D gene (5 bases). Germline CDR1 ENHRY, CDR2 SYGVKD. This CDR3 contains 16 residues. The V end lost 0 bases, the J end lost 2 bases, and 11 bases lay between the germline ends. The CDR3 DNA reads as TGTGCCATCAGTGAGTCTGGGCGGGTAGCCTACAATGAGCAGTTCTTC. It encodes CAISESGRVAYNEQFF.